Following are 11 T cell receptor beta chains from one sample sequenced in a study of blood T cells in healthy people across ages. Using a J-beta primer mix together with a sample-barcoded 5' primer, a second PCR was run for about 6 to 11 cycles. Each CDR3 protein gets one entry after TCRdb re-called the 5' RACE reads with MiXCR. This sample has more than 1,400,000 distinct CDR3 sequences; roughly 40% occur once, and the top ten carry 7.9%. The sequenced material came from blood. These receptors all come from a woman younger than 30 in good health.

CDR3 protein: CASSHPADSSYNEQFF. CDR3 sequence (DNA): TGCGCCAGCAGCCATCCAGCGGATTCCTCCTACAATGAGCAGTTCTTC. V usage is TRBV4-1 and J usage is TRBJ2-1; D possibly corresponds to TRBD2 (5 bases). Germline loops: CDR1 MGHRA, CDR2 YSYEKL. The CDR3 runs 16 residues. V was pared by 3 bases and J by 0 bases, with 12 bases between.

This clonotype was seen a handful of times. This chain connects TRBV6-6 to TRBJ1-5, with 9 bases aligning to TRBD1. The J segment lost 8 bases and the V segment lost 10 bases, leaving 6 bases of the junction unmatched. Germline CDR1 and CDR2: MNHNY and SVGAGI (reference sequence). The CDR3 length is 12 residues. As DNA, the CDR3 is TGTGCCACCAGGACAGGGGTTAAGCCCCAGCATTTT. Encoded protein: CATRTGVKPQHF.

This clonotype turned up a few times. The genes are TRBV28 and TRBJ2-7, with D perhaps matching TRBD2 (6 bases). Germline V gene lookup returns CDR1 MDHEN and CDR2 SYDVKM. The length of the CDR3 is 13 residues. Trimming took off 6 bases at V and 3 bases at J, with 12 bases between the two ends. CDR3 region: CASREGGGYEQYF. The CDR3 coding sequence is TGTGCCAGCAGGGAGGGAGGAGGCTACGAGCAGTACTTC.

The V gene is TRBV25-1, the J gene TRBJ2-5; 8 nucleotides agree with TRBD1. The better agreement between TRBJ2-7 and the DNA end casts doubt on the J call. Germline CDR1 reads MGHDK; CDR2 reads SYGVNS. This CDR3 has 14 amino acids. In DNA, the CDR3 is TGTGCCAGCAGTGCCGCGACAGGGGTCCACGAGCAGTACTTC. Protein: CASSAATGVHEQYF.

The J gene is TRBJ1-1, the V gene TRBV29-1; no reliable D call. Germline loops: CDR1 SQVTM, CDR2 ANQGSEA. Trimming took off 0 bases at V and 1 base at J, with 9 bases between the two ends. This CDR3 has 14 residues. CDR3 nucleotides: TGCAGCGTTGAAGATATTTTCCCGAACACTGAAGCTTTCTTT. Encoded protein: CSVEDIFPNTEAFF.

V usage is TRBV21-1 and J usage is TRBJ2-1; no check of the table's D call, TRBD2, against the DNA was made. TRBV21-1 is classified as a pseudogene. This CDR3 has 13 residues. The chain's CDR3 is CASREDTSGGQFF. CDR3 nucleotide sequence: TGTGCCAGCAGGGAGGACACTAGCGGTGGGCAGTTCTTC.

The CDR3 DNA is TGTGCCAGCAGCTCAGGGGGCGCGGGGCATACAGATACGCAGTATTTT. It specifies CASSSGGAGHTDTQYF. J is TRBJ2-3 and V is TRBV9; 8 nucleotides agree with TRBD1. The CDR3 is 16 amino acids. Germline CDR1 SGDLS, CDR2 YYNGEE. Trimming at V came to 4 bases and at J to 3 bases, leaving 10 bases not matched to a gene. The full variable domain, rest sourced from reference TRBV9 and TRBJ2-3, is DSGVTQTPKHLITATGQRVTLRCSPRSGDLSVYWYQQSLDQGLQFLIQYYNGEERAKGNILERFSAQQFPDLHSELNLSSLELGDSALYFCASSSGGAGHTDTQYFGPGTRLTVL.

The chain links TRBV20-1 to TRBJ2-7; D may match TRBD1 or TRBD2 (5 bases each). Germline lookup yields CDR1 DFQATT and CDR2 SNEGSKA (reference sequence). Trimming took off 2 bases at V and 1 base at J, with 12 bases between the two ends. The CDR3 is 14 amino acids. Here the CDR3 DNA reads TGCAGTGCTAGATCTCGGGGACCATCCTACGAGCAGTACTTC. Protein: CSARSRGPSYEQYF.

This clonotype was detected a few times. The rearrangement joins TRBV29-1 to TRBJ2-3, with 9 bases identical to TRBD1. Trimming cost V 1 base and J 5 bases; bases outside gene matches: 16. This CDR3 is 18 amino acids long. Germline CDR1 and CDR2: SQVTM and ANQGSEA. The CDR3: CSVEVLYRDRERQDTQYF. The CDR3 nucleotides read TGCAGCGTTGAAGTCTTATACCGGGACAGGGAGCGTCAAGATACGCAGTATTTT.

V usage is TRBV20-1 and J usage is TRBJ2-3; 11 bases map to TRBD2. The CDR3 is 15 residues long. CDR1 is DFQATT and CDR2 is SNEGSKA in the germline V gene (reference sequence). The trim removed 6 bases at V and 2 bases at J, leaving 7 bases unmatched. The CDR3: CSAPGLAENTDTQYF. CDR3 sequence (DNA): TGCAGTGCACCGGGACTAGCGGAAAACACAGATACGCAGTATTTT.

The chain combines TRBV7-2 with TRBJ2-2, with 10 nucleotides matching TRBD2. Losses at the gene ends were 7 bases for V and 1 base for J; bases not matched to a gene: 6. Germline V lookup: CDR1 SGHTA, CDR2 FQGNSA. The CDR3 extends over 16 amino acids. The CDR3 sequence: CASTRGLAVNTGELFF. The CDR3 bases are TGTGCCAGCACCCGTGGACTAGCGGTGAACACCGGGGAGCTGTTTTTT. The variable domain in full, completed from reference TRBV7-2 and TRBJ2-2, reads GAGVSQSPSNKVTEKGKDVELRCDPISGHTALYWYRQSLGQGLEFLIYFQGNSAPDKSGLPSDRFSAERTGGSVSTLTIQRTQQEDSAVYLCASTRGLAVNTGELFFGEGSRLTVL.